The T cell receptor beta chain under discussion was sequenced for a study of T cell changes during pregnancy in multiple sclerosis. The method was immunoSEQ multiplex PCR; TCRdb's version includes in-frame clones alone and lacks a portion of them. Among over 55,000 clones listed, 80% to 90% were seen once. Germline loops: CDR1 WSHSY, CDR2 SAAADI. The trim removed 7 bases at V and 6 bases at J, leaving 11 bases unmatched. CDR3 length: 14 residues. This clone was counted only a few times. This chain links TRBV10-2 with TRBJ2-7, with TRBD1 identical over 8 bases. This receptor was taken from a female donor with multiple sclerosis, enrolled in a pregnancy study. The sample consisted of peripheral blood, taken in the first trimester of pregnancy. The CDR3 bases are TGCGCCAGCAACCCGACAGGGGAGGTTGGCGAGCAGTACTTC. The encoded protein is CASNPTGEVGEQYF.